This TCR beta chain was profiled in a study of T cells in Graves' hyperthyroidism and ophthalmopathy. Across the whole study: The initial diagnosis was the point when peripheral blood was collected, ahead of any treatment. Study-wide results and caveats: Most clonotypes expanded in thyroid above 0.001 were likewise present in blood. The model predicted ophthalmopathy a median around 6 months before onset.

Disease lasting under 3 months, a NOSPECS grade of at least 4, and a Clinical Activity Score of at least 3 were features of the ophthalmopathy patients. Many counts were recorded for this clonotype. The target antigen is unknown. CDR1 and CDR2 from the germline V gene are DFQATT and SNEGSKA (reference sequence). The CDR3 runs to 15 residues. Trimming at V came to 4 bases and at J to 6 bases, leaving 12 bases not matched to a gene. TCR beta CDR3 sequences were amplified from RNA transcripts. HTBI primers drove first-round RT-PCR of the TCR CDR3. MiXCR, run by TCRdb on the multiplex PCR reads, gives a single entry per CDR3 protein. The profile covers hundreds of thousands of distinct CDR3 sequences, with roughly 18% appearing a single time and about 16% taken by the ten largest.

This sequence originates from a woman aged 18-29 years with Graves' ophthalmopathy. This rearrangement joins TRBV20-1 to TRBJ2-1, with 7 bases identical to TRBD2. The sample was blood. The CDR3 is CSATYGGGRINEQFF. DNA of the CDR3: TGCAGTGCTACCTACGGGGGAGGGAGAATCAATGAGCAGTTCTTC.